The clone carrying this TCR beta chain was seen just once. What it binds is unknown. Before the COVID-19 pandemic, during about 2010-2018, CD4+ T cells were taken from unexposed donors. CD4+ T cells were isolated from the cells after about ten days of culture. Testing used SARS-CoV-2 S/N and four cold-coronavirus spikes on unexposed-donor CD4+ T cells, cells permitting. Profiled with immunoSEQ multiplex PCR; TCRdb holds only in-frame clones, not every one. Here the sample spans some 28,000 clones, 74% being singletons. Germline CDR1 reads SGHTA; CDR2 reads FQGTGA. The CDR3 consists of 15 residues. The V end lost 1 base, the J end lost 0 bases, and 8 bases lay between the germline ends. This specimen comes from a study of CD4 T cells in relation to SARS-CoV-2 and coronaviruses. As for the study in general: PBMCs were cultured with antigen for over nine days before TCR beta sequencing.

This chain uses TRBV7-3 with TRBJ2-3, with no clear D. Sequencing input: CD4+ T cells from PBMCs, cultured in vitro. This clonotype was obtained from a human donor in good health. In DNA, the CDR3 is TGTGCCAGCAGCTTAATGGGCCCTAGCACAGATACGCAGTATTTT. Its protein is CASSLMGPSTDTQYF.